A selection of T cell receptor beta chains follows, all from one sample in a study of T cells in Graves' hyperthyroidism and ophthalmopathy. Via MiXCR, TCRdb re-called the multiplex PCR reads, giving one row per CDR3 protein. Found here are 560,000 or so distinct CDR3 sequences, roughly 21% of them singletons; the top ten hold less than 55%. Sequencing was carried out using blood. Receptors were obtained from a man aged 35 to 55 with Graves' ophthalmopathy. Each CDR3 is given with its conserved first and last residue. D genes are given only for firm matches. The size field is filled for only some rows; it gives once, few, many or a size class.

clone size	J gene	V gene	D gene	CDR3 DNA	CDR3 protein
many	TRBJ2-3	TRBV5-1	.	TGCGCCAGCAGCTTGGAGGGTGCTAGCACAGATACGCAGTATTTT	CASSLEGASTDTQYF
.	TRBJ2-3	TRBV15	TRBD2	TGTGCCACCAGCCCCCTGGGGGGGAGCCCCACAGATACGCAGTATTTT	CATSPLGGSPTDTQYF
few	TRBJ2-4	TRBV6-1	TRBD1	TGTGCCAGCAGTGTGGGACAGGGGGTTATATCCAAAAACATTCAGTACTTC	CASSVGQGVISKNIQYF
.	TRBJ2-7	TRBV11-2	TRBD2	TGTGCCAGCAGCTTACCGGGGGGGACCTACGAGCAGTACTTC	CASSLPGGTYEQYF
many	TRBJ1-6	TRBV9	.	TGTGCCAGCAGCGCTACAGGGCCAGGGGATTCACCCCTCCACTTT	CASSATGPGDSPLHF
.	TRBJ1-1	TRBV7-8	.	TGTGCCACCAGGCGGACAGTGAACACTGAAGCTTTCTTT	CATRRTVNTEAFF
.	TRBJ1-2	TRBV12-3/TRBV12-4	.	TGTGCCAGCAGTTTGAGGACGAACTATGGCTACACCTTC	CASSLRTNYGYTF
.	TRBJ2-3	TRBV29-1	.	TGCAGCGTTGAAGAACGGGTCGGAGCAGATACGCAGTATTTT	CSVEERVGADTQYF
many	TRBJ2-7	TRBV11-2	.	TGTGCCAGCAGCCAGGGGTCCGTGGCGGGGGCCTACGAGCAGTACTTC	CASSQGSVAGAYEQYF
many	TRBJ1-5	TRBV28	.	TGTGCCAGCAGCCAAGCGGTCAATCAGCCCCAGCATTTT	CASSQAVNQPQHF
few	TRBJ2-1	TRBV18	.	TGTGCCAGCTCACCACCGGGGGGGGGCAACAATGAGCAGTTCTTC	CASSPPGGGNNEQFF
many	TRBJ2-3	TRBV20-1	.	TGCAGTGCTAGAGGGCCCGCAGATACGCAGTATTTT	CSARGPADTQYF
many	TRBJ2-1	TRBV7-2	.	TGTGCCAGCAGCTTAGTTGGCGTCCACTCCTACAATGAGCAGTTCTTC	CASSLVGVHSYNEQFF
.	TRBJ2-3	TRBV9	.	TGTGCCAGCAGCGTGGACTCAGATACGCAGTATTTT	CASSVDSDTQYF
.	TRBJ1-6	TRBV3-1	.	TGTGCCAGCAGCCCTTCCGGTAGCTCCTATAATTCACCCCTCCACTTT	CASSPSGSSYNSPLHF
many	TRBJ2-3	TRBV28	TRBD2	TGTGCCAGCAGCCCTACCCTAGCGGGGGGGATAGATACGCAGTATTTT	CASSPTLAGGIDTQYF
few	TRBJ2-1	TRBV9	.	TGTGCCAGCAGCCTGACTAATGAGCAGTTCTTC	CASSLTNEQFF
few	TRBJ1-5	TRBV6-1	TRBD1	TGTGCCAGCGGGGTGGACAGGGACAGCAATCAGCCCCAGCATTTT	CASGVDRDSNQPQHF
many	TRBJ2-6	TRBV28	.	TGTGCCAGCAGTCTTCTGCGTGGGGCCAACGTCCTGACTTTC	CASSLLRGANVLTF
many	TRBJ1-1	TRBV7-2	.	TGTGCCAGCAGCCCACAAGGACAGTTGAACACTGAAGCTTTCTTT	CASSPQGQLNTEAFF
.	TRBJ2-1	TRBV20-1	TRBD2	TGCAGTGCTAGGATTAGCGGGATATACAATGAGCAGTTCTTC	CSARISGIYNEQFF
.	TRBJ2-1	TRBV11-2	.	TGTGCCAGCAGCCAAGAACCGGGGTCGGATGAGCAGTTCTTC	CASSQEPGSDEQFF
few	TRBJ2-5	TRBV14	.	TGTGCCAGCAGCCAATGGTTCGGAGAGACCCAGTACTTC	CASSQWFGETQYF
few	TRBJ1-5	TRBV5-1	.	TGCGCCAGCAGCTTGGACAACAGGGTAGGACAGCCCCAGCATTTT	CASSLDNRVGQPQHF
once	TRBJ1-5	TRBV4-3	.	TGCGCCAGCAGCCGCGCAGGGGCAAATCAGCCCCAGCATTTT	CASSRAGANQPQHF
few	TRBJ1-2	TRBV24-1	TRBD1	TGTGCCACCAGTGACCGCGGGACAGAGAGGGGCTATGGCTACACCTTC	CATSDRGTERGYGYTF
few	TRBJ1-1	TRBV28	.	TGTGCCAGCCATCCCCCTCGAAACACTGAAGCTTTCTTT	CASHPPRNTEAFF
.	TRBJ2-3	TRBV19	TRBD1	TGTGCCACCAAAACGACAGGGTCAACAGATACGCAGTATTTT	CATKTTGSTDTQYF
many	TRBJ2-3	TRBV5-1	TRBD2	TGCGCCAGCAGCTTAGGAAGCGGGACTGTGACAGATACGCAGTATTTT	CASSLGSGTVTDTQYF
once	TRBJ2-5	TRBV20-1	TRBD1	TGCAGTGCTAGAGACCATGGACAGGGCTTCGGGACCCAGTACTTC	CSARDHGQGFGTQYF
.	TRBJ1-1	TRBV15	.	TGTGCCACGAGCCCGGGAGACGGGTTTGCCACTGGAGCTTTCTTT	CATSPGDGFATGAFF
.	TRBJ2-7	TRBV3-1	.	TGTGCCAGCAGCCAAGAGGGGGGAACTGATTACGAGCAGTACTTC	CASSQEGGTDYEQYF
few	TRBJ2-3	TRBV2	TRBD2	TGTGCCAGCAGTGACGGGACTAGCGGGACAGATACGCAGTATTTT	CASSDGTSGTDTQYF
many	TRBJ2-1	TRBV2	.	TGTGCCAGCAGTGAGGTAGGGGGGCTCTCCTACAATGAGCAGTTCTTC	CASSEVGGLSYNEQFF